Described below is a single TCR beta chain sequence and its context. What antigen it recognizes has not been identified. Per-base quality was not reported, and no clone a single base away is much larger than it. Libraries were built with PCR. Sequencing used a NextSeq 500. Preparation of bulk TCR libraries followed a previously described approach, with the TCR primers listed in Table S5. Total RNA was purified with the Qiagen AllPrep DNA/RNA kit. Before any analysis, reads coming from multiple sequencing runs of the same library were combined into one pool. The authors processed their data as follows. Only reads with exact TCR constant sequence were kept, trimmed to 150 nt, and grouped by their 12-nt molecular barcodes. Reads in each barcode group were sub-clustered using a 15% Levenshtein threshold, and a quality-weighted consensus sequence was built for each RNA molecule. Non-functional sequences were removed, as were lower-count sequences one edit away from another. Based on fitting two negative binomial distributions, any barcode sub-cluster with under 20% of the maximum read count was discarded. The public reads were run again by TCRdb, first through fastp at Q25 and then through MiXCR, and only productive beta chains were kept. CDR3 protein duplicates are merged, each entry listing the most common genes and DNA. TCRdb's processing, not the study's, gives the V and J calls here. The sample table lists about 97,000 distinct CDR3 sequences, under 40% of them with a count of one. The ten largest clones represent roughly 9.7% of the sample.

Based on the germline V gene (reference sequence), the CDR1 and CDR2 sequences are LNHNV and YYDKDF. The CDR3 holds 14 amino acids from the cysteine to the phenylalanine. Kept here is only the CDR3 DNA, which spans 42 bases and is read in frame from base 1. The germline V and J ends show losses of 5 bases and 0 bases respectively, and no gene match explains 4 bases of the junction. These data belong to a study of molecular identifiers for immune sequencing clone quantification (dated by TCRdb to 2016 to 2019). With regard to the full study: For a replicate experiment, the RNA from either 20,000 or 100,000 naive CD8 T cells was divided into five aliquots, and four of those aliquots went on to sequencing. The study was a methods study using CD8 T cells to benchmark molecular-identifier clustering-based TCR repertoire sequencing (MIDCIRS) and TCR RNA copy counting.

Libraries of naive CD8 T cells were built from anywhere between about 19,000 and 1,100,000 sorted cells, with 10%, 30% or 50% of the purified RNA used. Naive CD8 T cells, defined as CD8+CD4-CCR7+CD45RA+, were FACS-sorted into RLT Plus buffer on a BD FACSAria II. Approximately 9 TCR copies' worth of Jurkat RNA were spiked into roughly 20,000-1,000,000 naive CD8 T cell samples to test detection sensitivity. Enrichment of CD8 T cells was performed with RosetteSep CD8+ T Cell Enrichment Cocktail and Ficoll-Paque, after which ACK red cell lysis was carried out. Study-wide conclusions, independent of this receptor: Clones above 20 RNA copies held over 98% of molecules in CMV-specific effector cells but under 1% in naive cells. Highly expanded clone sizes could be underestimated because identical TCR molecules may share a barcode. Spiked-in Jurkat TCR RNA equivalent to a single cell was reported to be detectable even among 750,000 to 1,000,000 naive CD8 T cells. Spiked-in Jurkat TCR RNA (around nine copies' worth), which is not part of the donor repertoire, was contained in the naive libraries. Modeling estimated about three recovered TCR RNA copies per cell, compared with approximately 9.5 by digital PCR, which implies around 30% capture efficiency. Without barcode sub-clustering, chimeric consensus sequences inflated TCR diversity; chimeras reached as high as 47%.

This receptor was obtained from a human donor in good health. Some libraries in this study had Jurkat cell RNA spiked in. Sequencing was carried out using naive CD8+ T cells from blood, with Jurkat cell RNA spiked in. The intended sense of this specimen's cell subset or site label: FACS-sorted CD8+CD4-CCR7+CD45RA+ naive T cells. The sequence is built from TRBV15 and TRBJ2-7, with 7 middle bases fitting TRBD1. The CDR3 in this case is CATSGDRSSYEQYF. The nucleotide sequence is TGTGCCACCAGCGGGGACAGAAGCTCCTACGAGCAGTACTTC.